The 26 T cell receptor beta chains reported below all come from one sample, sequenced in a study of control samples from healthy donors and cancer patients. This table comes from immunoSEQ multiplex PCR, and its TCRdb copy is limited to in-frame clones, with some not included. The data show about 180,000 clones, 91% seen once. Specimen: blood. These receptor sequences come from a woman in her 40s in good health.

The gene calls are TRBV5-1 and TRBJ1-1, with D perhaps TRBD1 (5 bases). Germline V gene lookup returns CDR1 SGHRS and CDR2 YFSETQ. The V and J ends lost 0 bases and 10 bases respectively, with 13 bases between them. The CDR3 covers 13 residues. This CDR3 is CASSLGETGPAFF. The DNA of the CDR3 is TGCGCCAGCAGCTTGGGAGAAACGGGGCCAGCTTTCTTT.

This chain joins TRBV5-1 and TRBJ2-7; the D gene is possibly TRBD2 (6 bases). Trimming pared 0 bases from V and 3 bases from J, leaving 13 bases between. From germline, CDR1 is SGHRS and CDR2 YFSETQ. The CDR3 has 15 residues. The CDR3 reads CASSLAEGLNYEQYF. The DNA of the CDR3 is TGCGCCAGCAGCTTGGCAGAGGGACTGAACTACGAGCAGTACTTC.

CDR3 region: CASSEVSEAFF. The CDR3 coding sequence is TGTGCCAGCAGCGAGGTTTCTGAAGCTTTCTTT. This chain joins TRBV11-2 and TRBJ1-1; D gene unclear. V shed 5 bases and J shed 6 bases, with 7 bases lying between them. Germline assignment: CDR1 SGHAT and CDR2 FQNNGV. The CDR3 is 11 residues long. The full variable domain, in which reference TRBV11-2 and TRBJ1-1 provide the parts outside the CDR3, is EAGVAQSPRYKIIEKRQSVAFWCNPISGHATLYWYQQILGQGPKLLIQFQNNGVVDDSQLPKDRFSAERLKGVDSTLKIQPAKLEDSAVYLCASSEVSEAFFGQGTRLTVV.

In its sample, this clone was seen a few times. The chain links TRBV2 to TRBJ1-1; D is unclear. This CDR3 is 13 amino acids long. Germline values: CDR1 SNHLY, CDR2 FYNNEI. V lost 4 bases to trimming and J lost 11 bases, with 17 bases between them. Here the CDR3 DNA reads TGTGCCAGCAGTGCAAGGACGGCCGGCGGGGCTTTCTTT. Translation gives CASSARTAGGAFF.

The chain couples TRBV4-1 to TRBJ2-5; maybe TRBD2 (5 bases). Germline lookup yields CDR1 MGHRA and CDR2 YSYEKL. The CDR3 length is 15 residues. The V and J ends lost 5 bases and 0 bases respectively, with 13 bases between them. CDR3 sequence: CASSDLALHQETQYF. The CDR3 DNA reads TGCGCCAGCAGCGATCTAGCCCTCCACCAAGAGACCCAGTACTTC.

The chain is built from TRBV4-1 and TRBJ2-2; 11 nucleotides line up with TRBD1. Germline V CDR1 and CDR2: MGHRA, YSYEKL. The CDR3 is 17 amino acids. Trimming cost V 3 bases and J 4 bases; bases outside gene matches: 7. The DNA for the CDR3 is TGCGCCAGCAGCCATCCGGGACAGGGGGTTTTCACCGGGGAGCTGTTTTTT. This gives the protein CASSHPGQGVFTGELFF.

The chain carries TRBV19 and TRBJ2-1; D is tentatively TRBD1 or TRBD2 (6 bases each). Germline V gene data show CDR1 as LNHDA and CDR2 as SQIVND (reference sequence). CDR3 size: 15 residues. V was pared by 4 bases and J by 9 bases, with 19 bases between. CDR3 nucleotide sequence: TGTGCCAGTAGTACCCAAGGGGGGCGTCGTGGTGAGCAGTTCTTC. Translated: CASSTQGGRRGEQFF.

The CDR3 region has the DNA TGTGCCAGCAGCTACTGGGCCCTACGCTCTGGGGCCAACGTCCTGACTTTC. Translated, it gives CASSYWALRSGANVLTF. This sequence joins TRBV11-2 and TRBJ2-6; D not resolved. CDR3 length equals 17 residues. V lost 4 bases and J 0 bases, leaving 13 bases between the germline ends. Germline loops: CDR1 SGHAT, CDR2 FQNNGV.

This chain uses TRBV11-2 with TRBJ1-6; the match to TRBD1 covers 7 bases. Germline V gene data show CDR1 as SGHAT and CDR2 as FQNNGV. After removal of 5 bases from V and 10 bases from J, the junction contained 5 bases not matched to a gene. The CDR3 is made up of 13 amino acids. CDR3 region: CASSPTGVSPLHF. In DNA form, the CDR3 reads TGTGCCAGCAGCCCCACAGGGGTCTCACCCCTCCACTTT.

V gene TRBV19 combines with J gene TRBJ1-1, with a possible D match to TRBD1 (5 bases). CDR1 LNHDA and CDR2 SQIVND come from the germline V gene (reference sequence). V lost 7 bases and J 1 base, leaving 28 bases between the germline ends. CDR3 length equals 19 residues. DNA for the CDR3: TGTGCCAGTATGGGATCCGGGGTGACAGATCCCAAACAGAACACTGAAGCTTTCTTT. Residues: CASMGSGVTDPKQNTEAFF.

This chain joins TRBV28 and TRBJ2-7; 7 bases match TRBD1. CDR1 is MDHEN and CDR2 is SYDVKM in the germline V gene. With V trimmed by 4 bases and J by 0 bases, 3 bases remained unmatched. This CDR3 has 14 amino acids. CDR3 region: CASSSGQSSYEQYF. The CDR3 nucleotides read TGTGCCAGCAGTTCGGGACAGAGCTCCTACGAGCAGTACTTC.

V gene TRBV11-2 combines with J gene TRBJ1-3, with TRBD1 matching over 12 bases. Trimming cost V 5 bases and J 2 bases; bases outside gene matches: 7. CDR3 length equals 17 residues. Germline CDR1 SGHAT, CDR2 FQNNGV. CDR3 in amino acids: CASSGWDRGQTGNTIYF. The DNA of the CDR3 is TGTGCCAGCAGCGGTTGGGACAGGGGGCAAACTGGAAACACCATATATTTT.

The chain employs TRBV7-9 and TRBJ1-1, with a tentative D call TRBD1 (5 bases). V dropped 1 base and J dropped 6 bases, with 15 bases sitting between them. The CDR3 runs to 15 residues. CDR1 and CDR2 (germline): SEHNR, FQNEAQ (reference sequence). The CDR3 region is CASSLGGVGDAEAFF. The CDR3 nucleotides are TGTGCCAGCAGCTTAGGCGGTGTGGGGGACGCTGAAGCTTTCTTT.

The chain employs TRBV12-3 or TRBV12-4 and TRBJ2-7; TRBD1 agrees at 7 bases. After removal of 6 bases from V and 6 bases from J, the junction contained 8 bases not matched to a gene. The CDR3 runs 13 residues. CDR3 bases: TGTGCCAGCAGCGAAATGACAGGGTCCGAGCAGTACTTC. This encodes CASSEMTGSEQYF.

This rearrangement joins TRBV19 to TRBJ1-1; D not resolved. CDR3 length: 14 residues. The V and J ends lost 7 bases and 0 bases respectively, with 12 bases between them. The V gene's germline CDR1 is LNHDA and CDR2 SQIVND (reference sequence). CDR3 sequence: CASTQPEMNTEAFF. The CDR3 DNA is TGTGCCAGTACCCAGCCCGAAATGAACACTGAAGCTTTCTTT.

This clone has only a few counts. The chain combines TRBV6-5 with TRBJ2-7, with TRBD1 matching 8 bases. The germline V gene encodes CDR1 MNHEY and CDR2 SVGAGI. V was pared by 2 bases and J by 6 bases, with 12 bases of the junction left unmatched. The CDR3 is 16 amino acids. The CDR3 sequence: CASSYGSGGVGREQYF. CDR3 bases: TGTGCCAGCAGTTACGGTTCAGGGGGCGTCGGTCGCGAGCAGTACTTC.

The count of this clone is one. The J gene is TRBJ2-1, the V gene TRBV12-3 or TRBV12-4, with unresolved D. The V end lost 3 bases, the J end lost 4 bases, and 4 bases lay between the germline ends. The length of the CDR3 is 12 residues. The DNA of the CDR3 is TGTGCCAGCAGTTTGGGTTACAATGAGCAGTTCTTC. It is translated as CASSLGYNEQFF.

The chain is built from TRBV5-1 and TRBJ1-1; TRBD1 might be the D (6 bases). The germline CDR1 and CDR2 sequences are SGHRS and YFSETQ. The V end was cut by 3 bases, the J end by 4 bases, with 16 bases between. The length of the CDR3 is 15 residues. The CDR3, as DNA: TGCGCCAGCAGCTCCGGGACAATTGGAAGCACTGAAGCTTTCTTT. Protein product: CASSSGTIGSTEAFF.

This clone was seen only once. One junction end disagrees with the germline gene, perhaps due to a read error. The chain is built from TRBV2 and TRBJ1-3, with no clear D. The CDR3 is 15 residues long. Germline loops: CDR1 SNHLY, CDR2 FYNNEI. This CDR3 is CASSEAPGIGDTIYF. CDR3 in DNA: TGTGCCAGCAGTGAAGCCCCCGGAATTGGAGACACCATATATTTT.

CDR3 bases: TGTGCCAGCAGCGTAGACCCTAGCAATCAGCCCCAGCATTTT. Translating it yields CASSVDPSNQPQHF. The V call is TRBV9, the J call TRBJ1-5; D remains unclear. The CDR3 sequence is 14 residues long. V lost 0 bases to trimming and J lost 0 bases, with 4 bases between them. Per the germline V gene, CDR1 is SGDLS and CDR2 is YYNGEE. Together with reference TRBV9 and TRBJ1-5, the CDR3 gives the full variable domain: DSGVTQTPKHLITATGQRVTLRCSPRSGDLSVYWYQQSLDQGLQFLIQYYNGEERAKGNILERFSAQQFPDLHSELNLSSLELGDSALYFCASSVDPSNQPQHFGDGTRLSIL.

V usage is TRBV4-1 and J usage is TRBJ1-5; D is undetermined. There are 15 residues in the CDR3. V lost 3 bases to trimming and J lost 0 bases, with 9 bases between them. The V gene's germline CDR1 is MGHRA and CDR2 YSYEKL. CDR3 residues: CASSQVDLSNQPQHF. The DNA of the CDR3 is TGCGCCAGCAGCCAGGTTGACCTTAGCAATCAGCCCCAGCATTTT.

The rearrangement joins TRBV5-1 to TRBJ1-3; D is unclear. Germline V CDR1 and CDR2: SGHRS, YFSETQ. The V end lost 0 bases, the J end lost 4 bases, and 8 bases lay between the germline ends. This CDR3 has 14 amino acids. The CDR3 sequence: CASSLEGTGNTIYF. CDR3 coding DNA: TGCGCCAGCAGCTTGGAGGGTACCGGAAACACCATATATTTT.

The chain couples TRBV11-2 to TRBJ1-2; 7 nucleotides line up with TRBD1. This CDR3 is 15 amino acids long. V was clipped by 5 bases and J by 4 bases; unmatched bases: 10. Germline V gene sequence: CDR1 SGHAT, CDR2 FQNNGV. The CDR3: CASSIDPGQPYGYTF. CDR3 bases: TGTGCCAGCAGCATTGACCCGGGACAGCCCTATGGCTACACCTTC.

The chain has TRBV10-3 and TRBJ1-5; TRBD1 agrees at 7 bases. The ends lost 5 bases at V and 5 bases at J; junction bases unmatched: 3. The CDR3 contains 13 residues. Per germline, CDR1 ENHRY and CDR2 SYGVKD. The CDR3 spells CAISRDSDQPQHF. The CDR3 DNA sequence: TGTGCCATCAGTCGGGACAGCGATCAGCCCCAGCATTTT.

This chain links TRBV4-1 with TRBJ1-5, with a possible D match to TRBD1 (6 bases). Germline V gene lookup returns CDR1 MGHRA and CDR2 YSYEKL. This CDR3 is built from 15 residues. V gave up 5 bases and J gave up 0 bases, with 11 bases separating them. The CDR3 region is CASSLDSYSNQPQHF. Written as DNA, the CDR3 is TGCGCCAGCAGCTTGGACAGCTATAGCAATCAGCCCCAGCATTTT.

The rearrangement uses TRBV6-1 and TRBJ2-5, with D maybe TRBD2 (5 bases). This CDR3 region has 15 residues. Trimming stripped 1 base from V and 3 bases from J, with 12 bases between. Per the germline V gene, CDR1 is MNHNS and CDR2 is SASEGT. CDR3 sequence reads: CASSEGRAGEETQYF. CDR3 DNA: TGTGCCAGCAGTGAAGGGCGCGCGGGCGAAGAGACCCAGTACTTC.